The 27 T cell receptor beta chains listed next were all sequenced from one sample in a study of blood T cell repertoires in COVID-19. Sequencing was performed with immunoSEQ multiplex PCR; in TCRdb, only in-frame clones are kept and a portion is missing. Of about 120,000 clones listed, over 65% are singletons. The sequencing sample was made of peripheral blood. Receptors were obtained from a man between 60 and 75 years old with acute or convalescent COVID-19.

The J gene is TRBJ1-6, the V gene TRBV5-1, with D uncertain. The CDR3 totals 15 residues. The germline V gene encodes CDR1 SGHRS and CDR2 YFSETQ. The V end was cut by 0 bases, the J end by 4 bases, with 8 bases between. The CDR3 DNA is TGCGCCAGCAGCTTGGCTACCGATTATAATTCACCCCTCCACTTT. As protein: CASSLATDYNSPLHF. The full variable domain, completed using reference TRBV5-1 and TRBJ1-6, is KAGVTQTPRYLIKTRGQQVTLSCSPISGHRSVSWYQQTPGQGLQFLFEYFSETQRNKGNFPGRFSGRQFSNSRSEMNVSTLELGDSALYLCASSLATDYNSPLHFGNGTRLTVT.

The DNA for the CDR3 is TGTGCCAGCAGCACCACAGGGTTTGGGGGGGACACTGAAGCTTTCTTT. It is translated as CASSTTGFGGDTEAFF. The chain employs TRBV7-2 and TRBJ1-1; possibly TRBD1 for D (6 bases). The germline V gene encodes CDR1 SGHTA and CDR2 FQGNSA. The CDR3 has 16 amino acids. Trimming pared 5 bases from V and 3 bases from J, leaving 19 bases between. The complete variable domain, with remaining parts taken from reference TRBV7-2 and TRBJ1-1, reads GAGVSQSPSNKVTEKGKDVELRCDPISGHTALYWYRQSLGQGLEFLIYFQGNSAPDKSGLPSDRFSAERTGGSVSTLTIQRTQQEDSAVYLCASSTTGFGGDTEAFFGQGTRLTVV.

The V call is TRBV28, the J call TRBJ1-1; 7 bases match TRBD1. V gave up 7 bases and J gave up 0 bases; unmatched junction bases: 5. This CDR3 has 14 amino acids. Looked up from germline, CDR1 is MDHEN and CDR2 is SYDVKM. The CDR3 protein is CASTPGTVNTEAFF. The CDR3 DNA reads TGTGCCAGCACCCCGGGGACAGTGAACACTGAAGCTTTCTTT. Full variable domain (remainder filled in from reference TRBV28 and TRBJ1-1): DVKVTQSSRYLVKRTGEKVFLECVQDMDHENMFWYRQDPGLGLRLIYFSYDVKMKEKGDIPEGYSVSREKKERFSLILESASTNQTSMYLCASTPGTVNTEAFFGQGTRLTVV.

This clone appeared once. This chain connects TRBV5-1 to TRBJ2-6; 10 bases map to TRBD1. CDR3 size: 16 residues. V lost 4 bases and J lost 4; bases outside the gene matches: 5. Per the germline V gene, CDR1 is SGHRS and CDR2 is YFSETQ. The CDR3 is CASSVTGGGGANVLTF. For the CDR3, the DNA is TGCGCCAGCAGCGTGACAGGGGGCGGAGGGGCCAACGTCCTGACTTTC.

This chain connects TRBV19 to TRBJ2-4, with 9 bases identical to TRBD1. J lost 6 bases, V lost 5 bases, and 2 bases had no gene match. The germline V gene has CDR1 LNHDA and CDR2 SQIVND (reference sequence). The CDR3 is 13 amino acids. The CDR3, as DNA: TGTGCCAGTAGTTCGGGACAGGGAAACATTCAGTACTTC. Translating it yields CASSSGQGNIQYF.

The V gene is TRBV28, the J gene TRBJ1-4; 9 bases line up with TRBD1. With V trimmed by 7 bases and J by 7 bases, 10 bases remained unmatched. The CDR3 contains 15 residues. CDR1 and CDR2 from the germline V gene are MDHEN and SYDVKM. In nucleotides, the CDR3 is TGTGCCAGCACCCAAATACAGGGGGCTGGTGAAAAACTGTTTTTT. It encodes CASTQIQGAGEKLFF.

The gene calls are TRBV29-1 and TRBJ2-7, with D perhaps TRBD1 (5 bases). There are 14 residues in the CDR3. Trimming cost V 2 bases and J 4 bases, with 15 bases left between them. Germline values: CDR1 SQVTM, CDR2 ANQGSEA. Here the CDR3 DNA reads TGCAGCGTTGAAATCACAGGAACAACTTACGAGCAGTACTTC. Its protein is CSVEITGTTYEQYF.

The chain couples TRBV5-1 to TRBJ2-2; D is unresolved. V was shortened by 6 bases and J by 3 bases, with 12 bases between the two germline ends. The CDR3 length is 14 residues. Germline lookup yields CDR1 SGHRS and CDR2 YFSETQ. CDR3 sequence (DNA): TGCGCCAGCACTGATGGCCAGTACACCGGGGAGCTGTTTTTT. The encoded protein is CASTDGQYTGELFF.

The CDR3: CASSRGPLKNIQYF. CDR3 nucleotides: TGTGCCAGCAGTCGTGGCCCCCTCAAAAACATTCAGTACTTC. V gene TRBV28 combines with J gene TRBJ2-4; D is unclear. The length of the CDR3 is 14 residues. Trimming stripped 5 bases from V and 3 bases from J, with 11 bases between. Germline V lookup: CDR1 MDHEN, CDR2 SYDVKM.

The rearrangement joins TRBV19 to TRBJ2-1; 11 nucleotides match TRBD2. Germline values: CDR1 LNHDA, CDR2 SQIVND (reference sequence). The CDR3 spans 18 residues. Trimming cost V 7 bases and J 5 bases; bases outside gene matches: 16. The chain's CDR3 is CASKDSTSGSLVNNEQFF. The CDR3 DNA sequence: TGTGCCAGTAAGGATTCCACTAGCGGGAGCCTAGTTAACAATGAGCAGTTCTTC.

This chain links TRBV7-9 with TRBJ2-1; 9 nucleotides agree with TRBD2. The CDR3 is 15 amino acids. Germline V CDR1 and CDR2: SEHNR, FQNEAQ (reference sequence). Unmatched junction bases numbered 8, after V lost 5 bases and J lost 6 bases. The CDR3 DNA is TGTGCCAGCAGCCCGGGACTAGCTGTCCCCAATGAGCAGTTCTTC. It encodes CASSPGLAVPNEQFF.

This clone was seen once. This chain uses TRBV19 with TRBJ1-5; 9 nucleotides match TRBD1. The trim removed 7 bases at V and 7 bases at J, leaving 8 bases unmatched. The CDR3 is made up of 14 amino acids. Germline V lookup: CDR1 LNHDA, CDR2 SQIVND (reference sequence). The CDR3 region is CASTTGGARQPQHF. In DNA, the CDR3 is TGTGCCAGTACCACAGGGGGCGCTAGGCAGCCCCAGCATTTT.

The J gene is TRBJ2-3, the V gene TRBV3-1 (or the pseudogene TRBV3-2), with no clear D. CDR1 LGHDT and CDR2 YNNKEL come from the germline V gene (reference sequence). V was trimmed by 4 bases and J by 0 bases, leaving 11 bases between them. CDR3 length equals 15 residues. The CDR3: CASSPEAVSTDTQYF. Here the CDR3 DNA reads TGTGCCAGCAGCCCCGAGGCGGTTAGCACAGATACGCAGTATTTT.

The gene calls are TRBV7-2 and TRBJ2-7, with D maybe TRBD2 (6 bases). From germline, CDR1 is SGHTA and CDR2 FQGNSA. The CDR3 totals 14 residues. The ends were cut back, 5 bases at V and 1 base at J, with 12 bases in the middle. CDR3 nucleotide sequence: TGTGCCAGCAGCCTCCTGGAGGGATCCTACGAGCAGTACTTC. Translating it yields CASSLLEGSYEQYF.

V is TRBV4-3 and J is TRBJ2-7, with D perhaps matching TRBD1 (6 bases). Per the germline V gene, CDR1 is LGHNA and CDR2 is YSLEER. The CDR3 spans 15 residues. The V gene lost 0 bases and the J gene lost 1 base, with 10 bases spanning the gap. The CDR3 region has the DNA TGCGCCAGCAGCCAAGAGGCCAGGGGTTCCTACGAGCAGTACTTC. Its translation is CASSQEARGSYEQYF.

The V call is TRBV5-6, the J call TRBJ1-4, with D perhaps TRBD1 (6 bases). The CDR3 is made up of 16 amino acids. Germline CDR1 reads SGHDT; CDR2 reads YYEEEE. V lost 1 base to trimming and J lost 7 bases, with 17 bases between them. The chain's CDR3 is CASSLRGARGSEKLFF. The CDR3 nucleotides are TGTGCCAGCAGCTTGCGGGGGGCGCGGGGTTCTGAAAAACTGTTTTTT.

V gene TRBV7-2 combines with J gene TRBJ1-5, with D possibly matching TRBD1 (5 bases). This CDR3 has 15 amino acids. Germline CDR1 is SGHTA and CDR2 is FQGNSA. The ends were cut back, 1 base at V and 2 bases at J, with 9 bases in the middle. CDR3 amino acids: CASSLGGVGNQPQHF. In DNA, the CDR3 is TGTGCCAGCAGCTTAGGGGGCGTGGGCAATCAGCCCCAGCATTTT.

The rearrangement uses TRBV27 and TRBJ2-1; 9 bases are shared with TRBD1. The germline V gene encodes CDR1 MNHEY and CDR2 SMNVEV (reference sequence). J lost 4 bases, V lost 6 bases, and 10 bases had no gene match. This CDR3 spans 16 amino acids. For the CDR3, the DNA is TGTGCCAGCAGGCCCATTACAGGGGGCTCTTACAATGAGCAGTTCTTC. This codes for CASRPITGGSYNEQFF.

The chain has TRBV28 and TRBJ2-5, with 9 positions matching TRBD2. V dropped 5 bases and J dropped 1; count of bases not matched to a gene: 11. CDR1 MDHEN and CDR2 SYDVKM come from the germline V gene. This CDR3 has 17 residues. CDR3 in DNA: TGTGCCAGCAGTCCACCGGAAGCGGGAGGATCCCAAGAGACCCAGTACTTC. Translated: CASSPPEAGGSQETQYF.

This chain uses TRBV10-1 with TRBJ2-1; TRBD1 matches 8 bases. CDR1 WNHNN and CDR2 SYGVQD come from the germline V gene (reference sequence). The CDR3 consists of 13 residues. The trim removed 9 bases at V and 8 bases at J, leaving 9 bases unmatched. In DNA, the CDR3 is TGCGCCAGTGCGGACAGGGCGATCGATGAGCAGTTCTTC. Encoded protein: CASADRAIDEQFF.

This clone was observed a handful of times. The J gene is TRBJ1-3, the V gene TRBV9; D gene uncertain. The CDR3 has 17 amino acids. Germline V gives CDR1 SGDLS, CDR2 YYNGEE. The V and J ends lost 3 bases and 0 bases respectively, with 16 bases between them. CDR3 DNA: TGTGCCAGCAGCGCGGGCGGATTTGGGAGCTCTGGAAACACCATATATTTT. Encoded protein: CASSAGGFGSSGNTIYF.

This clone was seen a few times. V and J are TRBV5-1 and TRBJ2-7; D remains unclear. Germline V gene data show CDR1 as SGHRS and CDR2 as YFSETQ. V lost 2 bases and J 4 bases, leaving 13 bases between the germline ends. The CDR3 consists of 14 residues. The DNA of the CDR3 is TGCGCCAGCAGCTTATCGGCACAGCCTTACGAGCAGTACTTC. Its protein product is CASSLSAQPYEQYF.

V usage is TRBV27 and J usage is TRBJ1-2, with D possibly TRBD1 on 5 matching bases. This CDR3 spans 12 amino acids. V dropped 5 bases and J dropped 8 bases, with 12 bases sitting between them. Germline CDR1 and CDR2: MNHEY and SMNVEV (reference sequence). The CDR3 sequence: CASSPGGGGYTF. The CDR3, as DNA: TGTGCCAGCAGTCCCGGGGGTGGCGGCTACACCTTC.

This clone appeared once. The rearrangement uses TRBV29-1 and TRBJ1-2, with D tentatively TRBD1 (6 bases). The V and J ends lost 7 bases and 4 bases respectively, with 13 bases between them. Germline V gives CDR1 SQVTM, CDR2 ANQGSEA. The CDR3 consists of 12 residues. The CDR3 bases are TGCAGCGCTTTACAGGGTAGCTATGGCTACACCTTC. Translating it yields CSALQGSYGYTF.

The chain carries TRBV6-5 and TRBJ1-6; D uncertain. This CDR3 has 12 amino acids. Trimming pared 4 bases from V and 10 bases from J, leaving 8 bases between. The germline gives CDR1 MNHEY, CDR2 SVGAGI. In nucleotides, the CDR3 is TGTGCCAGCAGTTCCCCTACCTCACCCCTCCACTTT. Its protein product is CASSSPTSPLHF.

In this sample, this clone turned up a few times. The chain employs TRBV7-9 and TRBJ2-2; 12 bases align to TRBD2. Germline CDR1 and CDR2: SEHNR and FQNEAQ (reference sequence). This CDR3 region has 16 residues. Unmatched junction bases numbered 3, after V lost 3 bases and J lost 4 bases. CDR3 loop: CASSLTSGRGTGELFF. DNA of the CDR3: TGTGCCAGCAGCTTGACTAGCGGGAGAGGCACCGGGGAGCTGTTTTTT.

This clone occurred once. The rearrangement joins TRBV29-1 to TRBJ2-7, with 10 positions matching TRBD1. The J segment lost 2 bases and the V segment lost 6 bases, leaving 7 bases of the junction unmatched. Germline V gene data show CDR1 as SQVTM and CDR2 as ANQGSEA. This CDR3 is 14 amino acids long. This CDR3 is CSVVDRGLTYEQYF. The CDR3 DNA is TGCAGCGTCGTTGACAGGGGGCTCACCTACGAGCAGTACTTC.